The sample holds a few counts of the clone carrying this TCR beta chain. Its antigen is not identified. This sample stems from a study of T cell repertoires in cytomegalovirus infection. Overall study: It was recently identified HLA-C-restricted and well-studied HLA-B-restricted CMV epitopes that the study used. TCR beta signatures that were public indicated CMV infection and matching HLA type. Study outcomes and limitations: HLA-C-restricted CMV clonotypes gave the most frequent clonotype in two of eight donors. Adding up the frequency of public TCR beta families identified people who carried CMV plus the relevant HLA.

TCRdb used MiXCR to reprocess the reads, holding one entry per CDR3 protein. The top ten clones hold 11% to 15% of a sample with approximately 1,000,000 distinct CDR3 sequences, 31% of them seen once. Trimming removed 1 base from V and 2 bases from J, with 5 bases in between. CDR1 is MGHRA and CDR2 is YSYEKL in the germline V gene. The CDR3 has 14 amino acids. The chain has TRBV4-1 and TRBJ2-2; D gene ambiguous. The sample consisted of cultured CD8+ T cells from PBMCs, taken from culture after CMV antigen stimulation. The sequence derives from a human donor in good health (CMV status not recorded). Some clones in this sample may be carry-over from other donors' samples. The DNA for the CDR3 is TGCGCCAGCAGCCAAGTTTCCAACACCGGGGAGCTGTTTTTT. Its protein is CASSQVSNTGELFF.